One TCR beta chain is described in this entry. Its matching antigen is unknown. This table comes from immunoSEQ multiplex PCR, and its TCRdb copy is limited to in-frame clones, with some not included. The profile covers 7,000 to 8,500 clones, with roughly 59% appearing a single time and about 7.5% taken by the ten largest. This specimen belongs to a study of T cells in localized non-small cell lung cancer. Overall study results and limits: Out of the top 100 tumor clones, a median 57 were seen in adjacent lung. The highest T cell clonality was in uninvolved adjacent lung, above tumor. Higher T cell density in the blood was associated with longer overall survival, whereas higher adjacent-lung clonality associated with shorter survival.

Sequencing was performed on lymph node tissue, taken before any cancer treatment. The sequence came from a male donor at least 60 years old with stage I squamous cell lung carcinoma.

In DNA, the CDR3 is TGTGCCAGTAGTCCGGGGACAGGGGGTTACAATGAGCAGTTCTTC. Encoded protein: CASSPGTGGYNEQFF. The gene calls are TRBV19 and TRBJ2-1, with 11 bases aligning to TRBD1. The CDR3 has 15 residues. CDR1 and CDR2 (germline): LNHDA, SQIVND (reference sequence). The trim removed 5 bases at V and 4 bases at J, leaving 4 bases unmatched.